This T cell receptor (beta chain) was identified during a study of OX40 agonist ivuxolimab in advanced cancers. Notes on the study in general: Some of the nonresponding patients also showed low levels of normalized T-cell clonal expansion.

On this clone itself: What it binds is unknown.

Data came from immunoSEQ multiplex PCR; TCRdb stores just in-frame clones and leaves some out. The table lists some 99,000 clones, roughly 85% of them singletons. CDR3 length: 11 residues. Trimming pared 3 bases from V and 10 bases from J, leaving 7 bases between. Germline V gene lookup returns CDR1 ENHRY and CDR2 SYGVKD. The J gene is TRBJ2-1, the V gene TRBV10-3, with D unclear. This clonotype was obtained from an adult with an advanced solid tumor such as melanoma, head and neck, liver or kidney cancer. Sequencing was performed on CD4+ or CD8+ T cells sorted from blood, taken in a trial of the OX40 agonist ivuxolimab. DNA of the CDR3: TGTGCCATCAGTGATTTAACCGAGCAGTTCTTC. As protein: CAISDLTEQFF.